The sequence of this TCR beta chain was determined in a study of shared clonotypes between healthy human individuals. Study-level findings and limits: Unshared clonotypes carried lower generation probabilities than those common to all four donors. Genetic and exposure-history diversity was limited by the few donors.

The genomic DNA of each subset was split evenly across several immunoSEQ plates. Sequencing was performed with immunoSEQ multiplex PCR; in TCRdb, only in-frame clones are kept and a portion is missing. The sample has roughly 1,600,000 clones; 97% to 99% are singletons. A word on this clone: Antigen specificity is unknown.

This sequence originates from a man aged 25-40 years in good health. The specimen sequenced was naive CD4+ T cells sorted from blood. Subset defined: CD45RA+ positively selected.

The DNA for the CDR3 is TGCAGCGTTGACCGGGACCCGTTACCGAATGAGCAGTTCTTC. Translated: CSVDRDPLPNEQFF. J is TRBJ2-1 and V is TRBV29-1, with D perhaps given as TRBD1 or TRBD2 (5 bases each). The V end was cut by 3 bases, the J end by 7 bases, with 16 bases between. CDR1 SQVTM and CDR2 ANQGSEA come from the germline V gene. CDR3 length equals 14 residues.